The rows below give T cell receptor beta chains drawn from one sample of a study of cytomegalovirus exposure and HLA in healthy donors. Clones were read by immunoSEQ multiplex PCR, and TCRdb kept only the in-frame ones, dropping some. The sample has some 150,000 clones, more than 70% seen once. Sequenced sample: PBMCs. Source of these receptors: a man aged 60-69 years in good health and CMV-seronegative. Each CDR3 is given with its conserved first and last residue. The D gene is left open where the match is weak. Some rows have no size entry. The others give once, few or many, or a class for an expanded clone.

clone_size,d_call,v_call,j_call,cdr3_aa,cdr3_nt
.,.,TRBV12-5,TRBJ1-2,CASGLPGGSYTF,TGTGCTAGTGGTCTGCCCGGGGGAAGCTACACCTTC
.,.,TRBV6-6,TRBJ2-3,CASSTTGLSTDTQYF,TGCGCCAGCAGCACGACAGGTCTGAGCACAGATACGCAGTATTTT
.,TRBD2,TRBV18,TRBJ2-2,CASSPPVLGLAGTGELFF,TGTGCCAGCTCACCACCGGTTCTTGGACTAGCCGGCACCGGGGAGCTGTTTTTT
.,.,TRBV7-2,TRBJ1-3,CATGQSSGNTIYF,TGTGCCACCGGACAGAGCTCTGGAAACACCATATATTTT
.,TRBD1,TRBV10-3,TRBJ1-2,CAISGGTGGEYGYTF,TGTGCCATCAGTGGGGGGACAGGGGGGGAGTATGGCTACACCTTC
.,TRBD1,TRBV2,TRBJ2-2,CASGTGGINTGELFF,TGTGCCAGCGGAACAGGGGGCATAAACACCGGGGAGCTGTTTTTT
.,.,TRBV25-1,TRBJ2-5,CAMEGAGETQYF,TGTGCTATGGAGGGGGCTGGGGAGACCCAGTACTTC
once,.,TRBV5-1,TRBJ1-1,CASSPSGSGTEAFF,TGCGCCAGCAGCCCCTCGGGGTCTGGCACTGAAGCTTTCTTT
.,TRBD1,TRBV29-1,TRBJ2-3,CSYPPTGQTDTQYF,TGCAGCTACCCGCCGACAGGGCAGACAGATACGCAGTATTTT
.,TRBD2,TRBV9,TRBJ2-2,CASSVDPSGRVGELFF,TGTGCCAGCAGCGTAGACCCTAGCGGGAGGGTCGGGGAGCTGTTTTTT
few,.,TRBV28,TRBJ2-4,CASSPMRNLAKNIQYF,TGTGCCAGCAGTCCAATGAGGAACCTAGCCAAAAACATTCAGTACTTC
.,TRBD1,TRBV11-3,TRBJ2-3,CASSVQGANTDTQYF,TGTGCCAGCAGCGTACAGGGGGCCAACACAGATACGCAGTATTTT
once,TRBD2,TRBV4-3,TRBJ2-3,CASSQDIASGYYTDTQYF,TGCGCCAGCAGCCAAGATATCGCTAGCGGGTATTACACAGATACGCAGTATTTT
.,.,TRBV18,TRBJ2-5,CASSLQGFQETQYF,TGTGCCAGCTCACTCCAGGGCTTCCAAGAGACCCAGTACTTC
.,TRBD2,TRBV5-1,TRBJ2-1,CASSWRGTSGYNEQFF,TGCGCCAGCAGCTGGAGGGGGACTAGCGGGTACAATGAGCAGTTCTTC
.,.,TRBV5-8,TRBJ2-7,CASSLVGVEPYEQYF,TGTGCCAGCAGCTTGGTGGGCGTGGAACCCTACGAGCAGTACTTC
.,TRBD2,TRBV18,TRBJ2-1,CASAGLAAENNEQFF,TGTGCCAGCGCGGGACTAGCGGCCGAAAACAATGAGCAGTTCTTC
once,TRBD1,TRBV6-1,TRBJ2-2,CASSDQTPGQGAPGELFF,TGTGCCAGCAGTGACCAGACACCGGGACAGGGGGCCCCCGGGGAGCTGTTTTTT
.,.,TRBV7-9,TRBJ1-2,CSSSFPTSGPSSQGHGYTF,TGTTCCAGCAGCTTCCCTACCTCTGGGCCCTCAAGCCAGGGCCATGGCTACACCTTC
.,.,TRBV7-8,TRBJ2-3,CASSLRLAVGGPDTQYF,TGTGCCAGCAGCTTACGTCTAGCGGTCGGGGGCCCAGATACGCAGTATTTT
.,TRBD1,TRBV7-2,TRBJ2-5,CASSTDRGPETQYF,TGTGCCAGCAGCACCGACAGGGGGCCAGAGACCCAGTACTTC
once,TRBD2,TRBV19,TRBJ2-1,CASSIGTSGSNEQFF,TGTGCCAGTAGTATCGGGACTAGCGGGAGCAATGAGCAGTTCTTC
.,.,TRBV7-9,TRBJ1-1,CASSLDQGSTEAFF,TGTGCCAGCAGCTTAGATCAGGGTTCGACTGAAGCTTTCTTT
.,TRBD1,TRBV27,TRBJ2-7,CASSLYGDRVISEQYF,TGTGCCAGCAGTTTATACGGGGACAGGGTAATCTCGGAGCAGTACTTC
.,.,TRBV7-2,TRBJ1-5,CASSPYGRGREGQPQHF,TGTGCCAGCAGCCCCTACGGAAGGGGCCGGGAGGGTCAGCCCCAGCATTTT